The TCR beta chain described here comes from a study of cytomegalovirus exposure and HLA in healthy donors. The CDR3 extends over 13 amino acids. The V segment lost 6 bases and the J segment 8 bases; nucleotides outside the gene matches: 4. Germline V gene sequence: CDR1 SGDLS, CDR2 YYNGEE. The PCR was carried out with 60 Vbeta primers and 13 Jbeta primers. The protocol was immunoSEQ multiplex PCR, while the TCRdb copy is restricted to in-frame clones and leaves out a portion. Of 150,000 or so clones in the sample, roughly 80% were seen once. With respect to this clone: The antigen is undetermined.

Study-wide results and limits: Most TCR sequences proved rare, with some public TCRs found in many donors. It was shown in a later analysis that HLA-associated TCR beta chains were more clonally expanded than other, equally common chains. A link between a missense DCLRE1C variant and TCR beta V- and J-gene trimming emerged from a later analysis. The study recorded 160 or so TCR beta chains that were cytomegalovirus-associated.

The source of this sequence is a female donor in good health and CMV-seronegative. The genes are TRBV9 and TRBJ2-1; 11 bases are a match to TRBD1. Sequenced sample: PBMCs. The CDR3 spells CASNRDRGDEQFF. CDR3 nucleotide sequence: TGTGCCAGCAACCGGGACAGGGGGGATGAGCAGTTCTTC.